This T cell receptor (beta chain) was sequenced in a study of T cells in Graves' hyperthyroidism and ophthalmopathy. Template material for amplifying TCR beta CDR3 regions consisted of RNA transcripts. Using the HTBI primer set, a first-round RT-PCR was run on the TCR CDR3. TCRdb ran MiXCR on the multiplex PCR reads and lists one entry per CDR3 protein. The table includes over 250,000 distinct CDR3 sequences, roughly 15% detected once. Exclusion of a patient resulted from uncontrolled infection, other autoimmune disease, pregnancy or lactation. Germline CDR1 MNHEY, CDR2 SMNVEV (reference sequence). CDR3 length: 12 residues. Trimming took 7 bases from V and 0 from J, leaving 7 bases between them. This clonotype was observed many times.

The receptor was isolated from a woman between 40 and 55 years old with Graves' ophthalmopathy. Material: blood. This rearrangement joins TRBV27 to TRBJ2-7, with no clear D. The CDR3 nucleotides read TGTGCCAGCATCTCGAGCTCCTACGAGCAGTACTTC. Its protein product is CASISSSYEQYF.